The 32 T cell receptor beta chains below were found in one sample sequenced in a study of cytomegalovirus exposure and HLA in healthy donors. Sequencing was performed with immunoSEQ multiplex PCR; in TCRdb, only in-frame clones are kept and a portion is missing. The table lists 300,000 to 350,000 clones, approximately 86% of them singletons. The material sequenced was PBMCs. Every receptor here comes from a man under 40 in good health and CMV-seronegative.

For this clone: Within the sample, other DNA sequences also encode this same CDR3. The gene calls are TRBV7-6 and TRBJ1-4; 9 bases line up with TRBD1. Germline values: CDR1 SGHVS, CDR2 FNYEAQ. The CDR3 is made up of 15 amino acids. The V gene end was trimmed by 6 bases and the J gene end by 3 bases; junction bases not matched to a gene: 5. The CDR3 DNA reads as TGTGCCAGCAGTTCGACAGGGGGATCTAATGAAAAACTGTTTTTT. As protein: CASSSTGGSNEKLFF.

The chain employs TRBV5-1 and TRBJ1-6; 7 bases fit TRBD1. The V gene's germline CDR1 is SGHRS and CDR2 YFSETQ. The CDR3 runs 18 residues. Trimming at V came to 0 bases and at J to 0 bases, leaving 6 bases not matched to a gene. CDR3 sequence reads: CASSLDFPGGSYNSPLHF. CDR3 DNA sequence: TGCGCCAGCAGCTTGGATTTCCCAGGGGGCTCCTATAATTCACCCCTCCACTTT.

The V gene is TRBV5-1, the J gene TRBJ2-2; 7 bases map to TRBD1. The CDR3 runs 13 residues. The junction had 0 bases not matched to a gene; V was cut back by 1 base and J by 6 bases. CDR1 is SGHRS and CDR2 is YFSETQ in the germline V gene. The CDR3 here is CASSLQGAGELFF. The CDR3 nucleotides read TGCGCCAGCAGCTTGCAGGGGGCCGGGGAGCTGTTTTTT.

This chain joins TRBV7-7 and TRBJ2-3; 9 bases match TRBD1. CDR1 and CDR2 (germline): SSHAT, FNYEAQ (reference sequence). The CDR3 contains 13 residues. V was pared by 5 bases and J by 6 bases, with 3 bases of the junction left unmatched. The CDR3 loop reads CASSPDRGDTQYF. CDR3 coding DNA: TGTGCCAGCAGCCCTGACAGGGGGGATACGCAGTATTTT.

Worth noting for this clone: The same CDR3 is also encoded by other DNA sequences in this sample. The chain couples TRBV19 to TRBJ1-6, with 9 bases aligning to TRBD1. The trim removed 4 bases at V and 5 bases at J, leaving 6 bases unmatched. The CDR3 extends over 16 amino acids. Germline lookup yields CDR1 LNHDA and CDR2 SQIVND (reference sequence). The CDR3 region has the DNA TGTGCCAGTAGTACCCGGACAGGGGCAAATAATTCACCCCTCCACTTT. Translation gives CASSTRTGANNSPLHF.

The chain has TRBV27 and TRBJ2-5; 16 bases align to TRBD2. The V and J ends lost 5 bases and 3 bases, in that order; junction bases with no gene match: 6. CDR3 length: 17 amino acids. Per germline, CDR1 MNHEY and CDR2 SMNVEV (reference sequence). CDR3 in DNA: TGTGCCAGCAGTCGGCGGGGGACTAGCGGGGGGGAAGAGACCCAGTACTTC. Protein: CASSRRGTSGGEETQYF.

The rearrangement joins TRBV5-1 to TRBJ1-2; 7 positions match TRBD1. Germline V gene lookup returns CDR1 SGHRS and CDR2 YFSETQ. There are 13 residues in the CDR3. V trimming: 3 bases; J trimming: 8 bases; junction bases outside the gene matches: 7. For the CDR3, the DNA is TGCGCCAGCAGCTACACAGGGGAGTTCGGCTACACCTTC. Amino acids: CASSYTGEFGYTF.

The genes are TRBV7-9 and TRBJ1-1; no firm D call. The germline V gene encodes CDR1 SEHNR and CDR2 FQNEAQ (reference sequence). The CDR3 consists of 14 residues. Trimming stripped 1 base from V and 1 base from J, with 7 bases between. The CDR3 nucleotides read TGTGCCAGCAGCTTAGGTCCGGGGAACACTGAAGCTTTCTTT. It encodes CASSLGPGNTEAFF.

This chain links TRBV6-1 with TRBJ2-5, with 7 bases aligning to TRBD1. The CDR3 has 13 amino acids. Trimming took 8 bases from V and 3 from J; bases not matched to a gene: 6. The germline CDR1 and CDR2 sequences are MNHNS and SASEGT. This chain's CDR3 is CASRWTGKETQYF. The CDR3 bases are TGTGCCAGCCGGTGGACAGGAAAAGAGACCCAGTACTTC.

This chain uses TRBV27 with TRBJ2-1; maybe TRBD2 (5 bases). CDR3 length equals 14 residues. Germline values: CDR1 MNHEY, CDR2 SMNVEV (reference sequence). Trimming cost V 5 bases and J 2 bases, with 10 bases left between them. CDR3 residues: CASSLGVPYNEQFF. DNA of the CDR3: TGTGCCAGCAGTCTCGGGGTTCCCTACAATGAGCAGTTCTTC.

The chain joins TRBV15 to TRBJ2-3, with 7 bases matching TRBD2. The V segment lost 0 bases and the J segment 3 bases; nucleotides outside the gene matches: 6. The CDR3 spans 16 residues. Germline V CDR1 and CDR2: LNHNV, YYDKDF (reference sequence). The CDR3 is CATSRDESGITDTQYF. For the CDR3, the DNA is TGTGCCACCAGCAGAGACGAGAGCGGGATTACAGATACGCAGTATTTT.

The V call is TRBV11-3, the J call TRBJ2-5; 9 nucleotides align to TRBD2. CDR3 length: 16 amino acids. The junction had 7 bases not matched to a gene; V was cut back by 3 bases and J by 2 bases. Germline V gene lookup returns CDR1 SGHNT and CDR2 YENEEA. The CDR3 reads CASSLGIAGEQETQYF. The CDR3 bases are TGTGCCAGCAGCTTGGGGATAGCGGGGGAGCAAGAGACCCAGTACTTC.

The chain carries TRBV11-2 and TRBJ2-7; possibly TRBD1 for D (6 bases). Germline V lookup: CDR1 SGHAT, CDR2 FQNNGV. The CDR3 loop spans 14 amino acids. V was cut by 3 bases and J by 2 bases, with 11 bases left in between. The CDR3 DNA reads TGTGCCAGCAGCTTCCCGGGACACACCTACGAGCAGTACTTC. Translating gives CASSFPGHTYEQYF.

The CDR3 spells CASSPTQGALSTNEKLFF. DNA for the CDR3: TGTGCCAGCAGCCCAACACAGGGGGCCCTTTCAACTAATGAAAAACTGTTTTTT. The chain joins TRBV7-9 to TRBJ1-4; 9 nucleotides agree with TRBD1. With V trimmed by 5 bases and J by 0 bases, 10 bases remained unmatched. CDR1 SEHNR and CDR2 FQNEAQ come from the germline V gene (reference sequence). The CDR3 consists of 18 residues.

The chain joins TRBV11-2 to TRBJ1-1, with D perhaps matching TRBD1 (5 bases). Germline V gene lookup returns CDR1 SGHAT and CDR2 FQNNGV. V gave up 5 bases and J gave up 1 base, with 14 bases separating them. The CDR3 has 15 residues. The CDR3 DNA is TGTGCCAGCAGCAACCTACAGGACCAGAACACTGAAGCTTTCTTT. This translates into CASSNLQDQNTEAFF. Filled out from reference TRBV11-2 and TRBJ1-1, the complete variable domain reads EAGVAQSPRYKIIEKRQSVAFWCNPISGHATLYWYQQILGQGPKLLIQFQNNGVVDDSQLPKDRFSAERLKGVDSTLKIQPAKLEDSAVYLCASSNLQDQNTEAFFGQGTRLTVV.

The chain is built from TRBV19 and TRBJ1-2; D uncertain. The V and J ends lost 9 bases and 8 bases respectively, with 25 bases between them. The CDR3 has 15 residues. CDR1 is LNHDA and CDR2 is SQIVND in the germline V gene (reference sequence). In nucleotides, the CDR3 is TGTGCCAGCGCTGACTCCGGAGGGCGACTTCGGGGCTACACCTTC. Translation gives CASADSGGRLRGYTF.

The chain has TRBV7-9 and TRBJ1-2; tentatively, D is TRBD1 (6 bases). The CDR3 has 16 amino acids. Germline CDR1 SEHNR, CDR2 FQNEAQ (reference sequence). V lost 5 bases and J lost 3, with 19 bases in between. The CDR3 reads CASSPRGIGEDYGYTF. Written as DNA, the CDR3 is TGTGCCAGCAGCCCCAGGGGTATCGGGGAAGACTATGGCTACACCTTC.

The chain recombines TRBV5-4 with TRBJ1-2, with TRBD1 matching 9 bases. With V trimmed by 1 base and J by 8 bases, 15 bases remained unmatched. The CDR3 loop spans 17 amino acids. The germline CDR1 and CDR2 sequences are SGHNT and YYREEE (reference sequence). Here the CDR3 DNA reads TGTGCCAGCAGCTTGTCCGGGACAGGGTTTTGGGCGCAAGGCTACACCTTC. It encodes CASSLSGTGFWAQGYTF.

This clone was counted only a few times. This chain connects TRBV29-1 to TRBJ2-7, with 7 bases that match TRBD1. This CDR3 region has 13 residues. Germline CDR1 SQVTM, CDR2 ANQGSEA. V dropped 7 bases and J dropped 2; count of bases not matched to a gene: 8. CDR3 DNA: TGCAGCGCGTCACAGGGGTTGCCCTACGAGCAGTACTTC. Amino acids: CSASQGLPYEQYF.

The V gene is TRBV12-2, the J gene TRBJ1-2; the DNA was not compared with TRBD1, the D call given in the table. TRBV12-2 is given as a pseudogene. The CDR3 covers 17 residues. The CDR3 reads CASRLGYGLLYSNGYTF. DNA of the CDR3: TGTGCAAGTCGCTTAGGTTATGGGCTCCTCTATTCTAACGGCTACACCTTC.

The chain couples TRBV7-2 to TRBJ1-2; TRBD1 is a possible D gene (5 bases). The CDR3 totals 13 residues. CDR1 is SGHTA, CDR2 FQGNSA, per germline. The V and J ends lost 5 bases and 2 bases respectively, with 9 bases between them. CDR3 sequence (DNA): TGTGCCAGCAGCCTAGAGGGGAACTATGGCTACACCTTC. It is translated as CASSLEGNYGYTF.

The chain employs TRBV6-1 and TRBJ1-1; D unclear. The germline V gene has CDR1 MNHNS and CDR2 SASEGT. CDR3 length: 14 residues. Between the trimmed V and J ends, which lost 5 bases and 4 bases, there was a span of 14 bases. The CDR3 nucleotides are TGTGCCAGCAGTTTTGCGGGGTTGATCACTGAAGCTTTCTTT. It yields the protein CASSFAGLITEAFF.

The chain joins TRBV23-1 to TRBJ2-5; TRBD1 might be the D (5 bases). TRBV23-1 is placed among ORFs of uncertain function. This CDR3 has 14 residues. The V gene lost 3 bases and the J gene lost 6 bases, with 14 bases spanning the gap. DNA of the CDR3: TGCGCCAGCAGTCAGGGGCTGGCTGGGAAGACCCAGTACTTC. Translation: CASSQGLAGKTQYF.

The chain links TRBV7-7 to TRBJ2-3, with 7 bases fitting TRBD1. The CDR3 loop spans 16 amino acids. After removal of 1 base from V and 6 bases from J, the junction contained 10 bases not matched to a gene. CDR1 and CDR2 from the germline V gene are SSHAT and FNYEAQ (reference sequence). The CDR3 DNA follows: TGTGCCAGCAGCTTAGGGGCGACAGGGTCAGGTGATACGCAGTATTTT. Translating gives CASSLGATGSGDTQYF.

V usage is TRBV6-6 and J usage is TRBJ2-5; D gene uncertain. Germline V gives CDR1 MNHNY, CDR2 SVGAGI (reference sequence). The V end lost 2 bases, the J end lost 5 bases, and 15 bases lay between the germline ends. CDR3 size: 15 residues. CDR3: CASSYPPSVTETQYF. In DNA, the CDR3 is TGTGCCAGCAGTTACCCCCCCTCGGTTACGGAGACCCAGTACTTC.

The gene calls are TRBV29-1 and TRBJ1-2, with D possibly being TRBD1 (5 bases). CDR1 and CDR2 from the germline V gene are SQVTM and ANQGSEA. This CDR3 is 14 amino acids long. The ends were cut back, 4 bases at V and 4 bases at J, with 16 bases in the middle. This CDR3 is CSVGGSHQGYGYTF. DNA for the CDR3: TGCAGCGTTGGTGGCAGCCACCAGGGCTATGGCTACACCTTC.

The rearrangement joins TRBV6-1 to TRBJ1-6, with a possible D match to TRBD1 (5 bases). The CDR3 extends over 18 amino acids. V shed 0 bases and J shed 0 bases, with 12 bases lying between them. Germline V gives CDR1 MNHNS, CDR2 SASEGT. CDR3 in amino acids: CASSEALWGGSYNSPLHF. The CDR3 DNA is TGTGCCAGCAGTGAAGCTCTATGGGGGGGCTCCTATAATTCACCCCTCCACTTT.

The chain is built from TRBV21-1 and TRBJ1-3. TRBV21-1 is a documented pseudogene. This CDR3 comprises 10 residues. The CDR3: CARRGNTIYF. The CDR3 DNA reads as TGTGCCCGGCGGGGAAACACCATATATTTT.

V and J are TRBV25-1 and TRBJ2-1; D is possibly TRBD1 (5 bases). Germline V lookup: CDR1 MGHDK, CDR2 SYGVNS. The CDR3 has 13 amino acids. Trimming pared 5 bases from V and 5 bases from J, leaving 10 bases between. Written as DNA, the CDR3 is TGTGCCAGCAGTTCAGGGTTCAACAATGAGCAGTTCTTC. This translates into CASSSGFNNEQFF.

In this sample, this clone turned up once. This chain connects TRBV7-9 to TRBJ1-2; 7 nucleotides agree with TRBD1. The CDR3 has 16 amino acids. Germline V gives CDR1 SEHNR, CDR2 FQNEAQ (reference sequence). J was trimmed by 4 bases and V by 3 bases; bases with no gene match: 11. The CDR3 DNA follows: TGTGCCAGCAGCTTCCTAACAGGGGCCTATCTCTATGGCTACACCTTC. Amino acid sequence: CASSFLTGAYLYGYTF.

The rearrangement uses TRBV7-8 and TRBJ1-1; tentatively, D is TRBD1 (6 bases). CDR1 is SGHVS and CDR2 is FQNEAQ in the germline V gene. Trimming pared 5 bases from V and 5 bases from J, leaving 18 bases between. This CDR3 has 15 amino acids. CDR3 in DNA: TGTGCCAGCAGCCCCTCCAGGGGTGTGGTGACTGAAGCTTTCTTT. It codes for CASSPSRGVVTEAFF.

The chain has TRBV5-8 and TRBJ1-5, with no clear D. The V end lost 1 base, the J end lost 2 bases, and 10 bases lay between the germline ends. Germline V gene data show CDR1 as SGHTS and CDR2 as YDEGEE. The CDR3 sequence is 15 residues long. In DNA form, the CDR3 reads TGTGCCAGCAGCTTGCTTTCTACGGGCAATCAGCCCCAGCATTTT. This sequence encodes CASSLLSTGNQPQHF.